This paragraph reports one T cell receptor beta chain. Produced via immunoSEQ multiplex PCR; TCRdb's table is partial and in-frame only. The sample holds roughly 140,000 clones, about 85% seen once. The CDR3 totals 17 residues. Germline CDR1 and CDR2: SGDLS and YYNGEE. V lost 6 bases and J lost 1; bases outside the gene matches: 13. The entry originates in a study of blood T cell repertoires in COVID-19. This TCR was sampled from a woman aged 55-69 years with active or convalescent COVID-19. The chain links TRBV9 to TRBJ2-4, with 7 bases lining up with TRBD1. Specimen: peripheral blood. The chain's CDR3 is CASIPVQGMLAKNIQYF. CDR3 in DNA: TGTGCCAGCATCCCTGTACAGGGGATGCTTGCCAAAAACATTCAGTACTTC.